One and the same sample provided the 30 T cell receptor beta chains below, sequenced in a study of blood T cell repertoires in COVID-19. Clones were sequenced by immunoSEQ multiplex PCR, and TCRdb holds only the in-frame ones, with some missing. The sample consists of about 250,000 clones, approximately 90% of them appearing once. Sample: PBMCs or T cells enriched from blood (not recorded which). The receptor source for this set is a man in his forties or fifties who had recovered from COVID-19.

The rearrangement uses TRBV9 and TRBJ1-1, with 11 bases matching TRBD1. Germline CDR1 SGDLS, CDR2 YYNGEE. The CDR3 sequence is 17 residues long. V lost 0 bases and J lost 0; bases outside the gene matches: 4. The CDR3 bases are TGTGCCAGCAGCGTAGCGGGACAGGGGGTTATGAACACTGAAGCTTTCTTT. Translating gives CASSVAGQGVMNTEAFF.

The V call is TRBV15, the J call TRBJ1-2; D gene unclear. CDR1 is LNHNV, CDR2 YYDKDF, per germline (reference sequence). The CDR3 covers 18 residues. The V end lost 1 base, the J end lost 1 base, and 19 bases lay between the germline ends. The CDR3 nucleotides read TGTGCCACCAGCAGAGGAGGGCGCAGTAACACTTTTAACTATGGCTACACCTTC. The encoded protein is CATSRGGRSNTFNYGYTF.

The chain links TRBV27 to TRBJ1-6; D is perhaps TRBD1 (6 bases). CDR3 length equals 17 residues. Germline-derived CDR1 and CDR2 are MNHEY and SMNVEV (reference sequence). V lost 0 bases and J 8 bases, leaving 17 bases between the germline ends. For the CDR3, the DNA is TGTGCCAGCAGTTTATCGGTTAATCGTCAGGGGCATTCACCCCTCCACTTT. It translates to CASSLSVNRQGHSPLHF.

This sequence joins TRBV7-2 and TRBJ2-2; 11 positions agree with TRBD1. V lost 2 bases, J lost 5 bases, and 4 bases stayed unmatched. Germline V lookup: CDR1 SGHTA, CDR2 FQGNSA. This CDR3 contains 16 residues. CDR3: CASSLMGQGVTGELFF. The CDR3 nucleotides are TGTGCCAGCAGCTTAATGGGACAGGGGGTTACCGGGGAGCTGTTTTTT.

The chain couples TRBV11-2 to TRBJ1-1, with D tentatively TRBD1 (6 bases). Trimming removed 4 bases from V and 4 bases from J, with 13 bases in between. The CDR3 has 14 residues. From germline, CDR1 is SGHAT and CDR2 FQNNGV. This CDR3 reads CASSWYRVGTEAFF. CDR3 bases: TGTGCCAGCAGCTGGTACAGGGTAGGCACTGAAGCTTTCTTT.

The CDR3 coding sequence is TGTGCCAGCAGCCGGGGGGCAGTGAACACCGGGGAGCTGTTTTTT. Protein product: CASSRGAVNTGELFF. The rearrangement uses TRBV7-9 and TRBJ2-2; the D gene is possibly TRBD2 (7 bases). The CDR3 has 15 residues. V dropped 5 bases and J dropped 1 base, with 11 bases sitting between them. Germline V gene sequence: CDR1 SEHNR, CDR2 FQNEAQ (reference sequence).

The gene calls are TRBV25-1 and TRBJ2-7; 8 nucleotides match TRBD1. Germline V gene data show CDR1 as MGHDK and CDR2 as SYGVNS. The junction had 8 bases not matched to a gene; V was cut back by 6 bases and J by 4 bases. This CDR3 has 14 residues. Here the CDR3 DNA reads TGTGCCAGCAGGGGAGACAGGGGCAAGTACGAGCAGTACTTC. This codes for CASRGDRGKYEQYF.

This clone was seen a few times. The V gene is TRBV3-1 (or the pseudogene TRBV3-2), the J gene TRBJ1-2; weak D call: TRBD1 (5 bases). Trimming removed 0 bases from V and 4 bases from J, with 12 bases in between. The CDR3 is made up of 15 amino acids. The germline V gene encodes CDR1 LGHDT and CDR2 YNNKEL (reference sequence). CDR3 region: CASSQEAGVPYGYTF. CDR3 sequence (DNA): TGTGCCAGCAGCCAAGAGGCGGGGGTGCCCTATGGCTACACCTTC.

By frequency in the sample, this clone is medium-sized. The rearrangement links TRBV28 to TRBJ1-5; D uncertain. The length of the CDR3 is 15 residues. CDR1 is MDHEN, CDR2 SYDVKM, per germline. V was trimmed by 7 bases and J by 0 bases, leaving 13 bases between them. CDR3 protein: CASTKGRDSNQPQHF. CDR3 sequence (DNA): TGTGCCAGCACCAAAGGTCGGGATAGCAATCAGCCCCAGCATTTT.

The chain is built from TRBV15 and TRBJ1-6; 7 positions agree with TRBD1. Germline CDR1 and CDR2: LNHNV and YYDKDF (reference sequence). This CDR3 is 15 amino acids long. Trimming took 3 bases from V and 10 from J; bases not matched to a gene: 9. As DNA, the CDR3 is TGTGCCACCAGCAGGGAGGGGGCGGGGAAATCACCCCTCCACTTT. This sequence encodes CATSREGAGKSPLHF.

In this sample, this clone turned up once. This sequence joins TRBV7-3 and TRBJ1-1, with D uncertain. The length of the CDR3 is 13 residues. Germline V gives CDR1 SGHTA, CDR2 FQGTGA. V was pared by 4 bases and J by 4 bases, with 10 bases between. CDR3 in DNA: TGTGCCAGCAGCTACCCATCGGGCACTGAAGCTTTCTTT. Translation: CASSYPSGTEAFF.

V usage is TRBV5-4 and J usage is TRBJ2-5; no firm D call. This CDR3 comprises 11 residues. Trimming removed 4 bases from V and 5 bases from J, with 6 bases in between. Looked up from germline, CDR1 is SGHNT and CDR2 is YYREEE (reference sequence). CDR3 coding DNA: TGTGCCAGCAGCGTGTCGGAGACCCAGTACTTC. Translating it yields CASSVSETQYF.

This chain links TRBV3-1 (or the pseudogene TRBV3-2) with TRBJ1-1; the D gene is possibly TRBD1 (5 bases). The length of the CDR3 is 14 residues. V lost 2 bases and J lost 1, with 8 bases in between. Germline V lookup: CDR1 LGHDT, CDR2 YNNKEL (reference sequence). Here the CDR3 reads CASSQRTQNTEAFF. CDR3 coding DNA: TGTGCCAGCAGCCAAAGGACACAGAACACTGAAGCTTTCTTT.

The CDR3 DNA reads as TGTGCCAGTAGTATAGGGTCAGGGGGCAATCAGCCCCAGCATTTT. Translating it yields CASSIGSGGNQPQHF. The chain links TRBV19 to TRBJ1-5; weak D call: TRBD1 (6 bases). Germline V lookup: CDR1 LNHDA, CDR2 SQIVND (reference sequence). The CDR3 extends over 15 amino acids. V lost 1 base to trimming and J lost 2 bases, with 9 bases between them.

This clone has just a few counts. The gene calls are TRBV30 and TRBJ1-6; D uncertain. Between the trimmed V and J ends, which lost 4 bases and 0 bases, there was a span of 7 bases. The CDR3 is 14 amino acids. In germline, CDR1 is GTSNPN, CDR2 SVGIG (reference sequence). The CDR3 protein is CAWTRSSYNSPLHF. DNA for the CDR3: TGTGCCTGGACGCGAAGCTCCTATAATTCACCCCTCCACTTT.

The chain carries TRBV15 and TRBJ2-5; 10 nucleotides align to TRBD1. Trimming took 1 base from V and 2 from J; bases not matched to a gene: 1. Germline values: CDR1 LNHNV, CDR2 YYDKDF (reference sequence). CDR3 length equals 15 residues. CDR3 DNA sequence: TGTGCCACCAGCAGAGGGGGACAGGGGCAAGAGACCCAGTACTTC. Protein sequence: CATSRGGQGQETQYF.

The J gene is TRBJ2-1, the V gene TRBV7-9; the match to TRBD1 covers 9 bases. Germline V lookup: CDR1 SEHNR, CDR2 FQNEAQ (reference sequence). The ends lost 5 bases at V and 6 bases at J; junction bases unmatched: 8. The CDR3 sequence is 15 residues long. The CDR3 DNA is TGTGCCAGCAGCCTCCGGGACAGGGAGGTCAATGAGCAGTTCTTC. This encodes CASSLRDREVNEQFF.

CDR3 coding DNA: TGTGCCTCGTCGGACAGGGGATGGCAGCCCCAGCATTTT. Translating gives CASSDRGWQPQHF. The rearrangement joins TRBV30 to TRBJ1-5; 9 bases match TRBD1. The ends lost 7 bases at V and 7 bases at J; junction bases unmatched: 8. The CDR3 totals 13 residues. Germline values: CDR1 GTSNPN, CDR2 SVGIG (reference sequence).

The rearrangement uses TRBV7-2 and TRBJ2-3; tentative D call: TRBD2 (5 bases). Trimming removed 8 bases at V and 2 bases at J, with 14 bases between. Germline V gene lookup returns CDR1 SGHTA and CDR2 FQGNSA. This CDR3 comprises 14 residues. The CDR3 here is CASLEGGSTDTQYF. The CDR3 nucleotides are TGTGCCAGCCTAGAAGGCGGGTCCACAGATACGCAGTATTTT.

The chain carries TRBV25-1 and TRBJ2-7, with TRBD1 as a possible D gene (5 bases). V was trimmed by 7 bases and J by 0 bases, leaving 7 bases between them. Per germline, CDR1 MGHDK and CDR2 SYGVNS. The CDR3 has 12 residues. The CDR3, as DNA: TGTGCCAGCACGACAGCCTCCTACGAGCAGTACTTC. Its translation is CASTTASYEQYF.

The chain employs TRBV5-1 and TRBJ1-2; D is unclear. The CDR3 covers 13 residues. Trimming took 3 bases from V and 8 from J, leaving 14 bases between them. Germline V gene sequence: CDR1 SGHRS, CDR2 YFSETQ. The CDR3: CASSSPGSKGYTF. The CDR3 DNA is TGCGCCAGCAGCTCCCCGGGTTCTAAGGGCTACACCTTC.

This clone was detected only a few times. The V call is TRBV30, the J call TRBJ2-7; 7 bases map to TRBD2. The V gene end was trimmed by 6 bases and the J gene end by 0 bases; junction bases not matched to a gene: 5. The germline gives CDR1 GTSNPN, CDR2 SVGIG (reference sequence). There are 13 residues in the CDR3. CDR3 region: CACGRELSYEQYF. The CDR3 DNA is TGTGCCTGCGGGCGGGAGCTCTCCTACGAGCAGTACTTC.

The CDR3 nucleotides read TGTGCCAGCAGCTTGGCACAGGGGGCAAACTCTGGAAACACCATATATTTT. Translating it yields CASSLAQGANSGNTIYF. The chain uses TRBV5-5 and TRBJ1-3; TRBD1 agrees at 9 bases. Germline V gene data show CDR1 as SGHKS and CDR2 as YYEKEE (reference sequence). The CDR3 covers 17 residues. Trimming at V came to 0 bases and at J to 0 bases, leaving 4 bases not matched to a gene.

The chain uses TRBV7-9 and TRBJ2-7; 7 nucleotides match TRBD2. The germline CDR1 and CDR2 sequences are SEHNR and FQNEAQ (reference sequence). The CDR3 is 16 residues long. V trimming: 4 bases; J trimming: 0 bases; junction bases outside the gene matches: 9. The CDR3 loop is CASSWLGGRTSYEQYF. For the CDR3, the DNA is TGTGCCAGCAGCTGGCTAGGCGGGAGAACCTCCTACGAGCAGTACTTC. Looking up the rest from reference TRBV7-9 and TRBJ2-7 gives the full variable domain: DTGVSQNPRHKITKRGQNVTFRCDPISEHNRLYWYRQTLGQGPEFLTYFQNEAQLEKSRLLSDRFSAERPKGSFSTLEIQRTEQGDSAMYLCASSWLGGRTSYEQYFGPGTRLTVT.

The V and J genes are TRBV28 and TRBJ1-1; no firm D call. Trimming took 3 bases from V and 8 from J, leaving 7 bases between them. Germline V CDR1 and CDR2: MDHEN, SYDVKM. The CDR3 is 11 amino acids. The CDR3 DNA reads TGTGCCAGCAGTTTCTCGTTGGAAGCTTTCTTT. Its translation is CASSFSLEAFF.

The chain links TRBV29-1 to TRBJ2-5, with 8 nucleotides matching TRBD2. CDR3 length: 13 amino acids. V was clipped by 2 bases and J by 4 bases; unmatched bases: 3. Looked up from germline, CDR1 is SQVTM and CDR2 is ANQGSEA. The CDR3 DNA follows: TGCAGCGTTGAACGGGGGGGTTTAGAGACCCAGTACTTC. This gives the protein CSVERGGLETQYF. Full variable domain (missing parts from reference TRBV29-1 and TRBJ2-5): SAVISQKPSRDICQRGTSLTIQCQVDSQVTMMFWYRQQPGQSLTLIATANQGSEATYESGFVIDKFPISRPNLTFSTLTVSNMSPEDSSIYLCSVERGGLETQYFGPGTRLLVL.

The CDR3 reads CATSATASGGADYNEQFF. The CDR3 region has the DNA TGTGCCACCAGTGCCACGGCTAGCGGGGGGGCCGACTACAATGAGCAGTTCTTC. This chain joins TRBV24-1 and TRBJ2-1; 12 bases are a match to TRBD2. This CDR3 comprises 18 residues. Germline V CDR1 and CDR2: KGHDR, SFDVKD. V lost 5 bases, J lost 3 bases, and 10 bases stayed unmatched.

This chain uses TRBV5-1 with TRBJ1-4; weak D call: TRBD1 (6 bases). V gave up 4 bases and J gave up 8 bases, with 15 bases separating them. The CDR3 consists of 14 residues. CDR1 SGHRS and CDR2 YFSETQ come from the germline V gene. CDR3 amino acids: CASSRDNAREKLFF. As DNA, the CDR3 is TGCGCCAGCAGCCGGGACAACGCTAGGGAAAAACTGTTTTTT.

This chain joins TRBV3-1 (or the pseudogene TRBV3-2) and TRBJ2-3; 8 positions agree with TRBD2. Germline CDR1 reads LGHDT; CDR2 reads YNNKEL (reference sequence). The CDR3 runs 15 residues. The junction had 10 bases not matched to a gene; V was cut back by 7 bases and J by 4 bases. The CDR3 nucleotides read TGTGCCAGCACCCTAGGCGGGGGGCCACCAGATACGCAGTATTTT. Translated, it gives CASTLGGGPPDTQYF.

As DNA, the CDR3 is TGTGCCAGCAGTGAAAGACTCGTGCCCCTCCTTTTTGATACGCAGTATTTT. Its translation is CASSERLVPLLFDTQYF. The J gene is TRBJ2-3, the V gene TRBV2; D gene ambiguous. The CDR3 covers 17 residues. The V end was cut by 2 bases, the J end by 6 bases, with 21 bases between. In germline, CDR1 is SNHLY, CDR2 FYNNEI.